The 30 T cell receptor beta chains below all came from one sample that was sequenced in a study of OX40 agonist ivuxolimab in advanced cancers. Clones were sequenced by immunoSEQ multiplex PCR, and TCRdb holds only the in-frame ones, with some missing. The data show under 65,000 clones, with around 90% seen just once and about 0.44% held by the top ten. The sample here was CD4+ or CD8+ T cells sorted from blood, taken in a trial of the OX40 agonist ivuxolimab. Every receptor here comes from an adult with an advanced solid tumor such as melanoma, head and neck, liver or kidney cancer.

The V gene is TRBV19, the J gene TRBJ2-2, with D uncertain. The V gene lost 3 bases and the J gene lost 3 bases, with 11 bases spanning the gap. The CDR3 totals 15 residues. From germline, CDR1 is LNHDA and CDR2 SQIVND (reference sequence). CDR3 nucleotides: TGTGCCAGTAGTATTTCTGGGTCACACACCGGGGAGCTGTTTTTT. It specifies CASSISGSHTGELFF.

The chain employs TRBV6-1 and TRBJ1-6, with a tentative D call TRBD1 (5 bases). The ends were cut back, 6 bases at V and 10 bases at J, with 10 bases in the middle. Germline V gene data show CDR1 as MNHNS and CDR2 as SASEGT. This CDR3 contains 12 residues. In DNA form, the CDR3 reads TGTGCCAGCAGCGGGACCGGATCACCCCTCCACTTT. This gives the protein CASSGTGSPLHF.

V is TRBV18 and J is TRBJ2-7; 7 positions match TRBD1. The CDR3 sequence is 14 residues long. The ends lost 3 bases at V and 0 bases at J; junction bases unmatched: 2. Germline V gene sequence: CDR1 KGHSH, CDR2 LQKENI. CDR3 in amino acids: CASSPGQSSYEQYF. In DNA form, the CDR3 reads TGTGCCAGCTCACCGGGACAGAGCTCCTACGAGCAGTACTTC. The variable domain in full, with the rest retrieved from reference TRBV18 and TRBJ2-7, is NAGVMQNPRHLVRRRGQEARLRCSPMKGHSHVYWYRQLPEEGLKFMVYLQKENIIDESGMPKERFSAEFPKEGPSILRIQQVVRGDSAAYFCASSPGQSSYEQYFGPGTRLTVT.

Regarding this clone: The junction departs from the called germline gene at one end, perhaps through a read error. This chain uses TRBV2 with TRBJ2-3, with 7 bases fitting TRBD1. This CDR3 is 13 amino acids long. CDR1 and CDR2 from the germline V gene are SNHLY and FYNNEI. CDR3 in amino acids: CANSGTGTDTQYF. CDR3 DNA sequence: TGTGCCAACAGTGGGACAGGCACAGATACGCAGTATTTT.

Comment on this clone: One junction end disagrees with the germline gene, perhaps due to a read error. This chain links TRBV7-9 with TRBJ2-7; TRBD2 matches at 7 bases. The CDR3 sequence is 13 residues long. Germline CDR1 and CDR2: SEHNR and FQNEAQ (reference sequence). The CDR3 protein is CASSLSASGSGEF. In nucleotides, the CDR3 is TGTGCCAGCAGCTTATCGGCAAGTGGGAGCGGGGAGTTC.

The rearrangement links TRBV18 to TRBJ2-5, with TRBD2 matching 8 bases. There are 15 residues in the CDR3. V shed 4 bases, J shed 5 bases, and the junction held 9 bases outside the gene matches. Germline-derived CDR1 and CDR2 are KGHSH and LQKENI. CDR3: CASSLTSGGKETQYF. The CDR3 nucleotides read TGTGCCAGCTCACTCACTAGCGGAGGGAAGGAGACCCAGTACTTC. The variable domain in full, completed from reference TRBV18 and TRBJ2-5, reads NAGVMQNPRHLVRRRGQEARLRCSPMKGHSHVYWYRQLPEEGLKFMVYLQKENIIDESGMPKERFSAEFPKEGPSILRIQQVVRGDSAAYFCASSLTSGGKETQYFGPGTRLLVL.

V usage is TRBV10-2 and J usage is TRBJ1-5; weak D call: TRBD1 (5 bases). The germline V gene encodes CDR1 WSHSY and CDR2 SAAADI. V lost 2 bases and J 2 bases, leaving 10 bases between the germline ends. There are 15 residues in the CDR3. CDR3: CASSETRDGNQPQHF. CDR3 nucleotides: TGCGCCAGCAGTGAGACCAGGGACGGCAATCAGCCCCAGCATTTT.

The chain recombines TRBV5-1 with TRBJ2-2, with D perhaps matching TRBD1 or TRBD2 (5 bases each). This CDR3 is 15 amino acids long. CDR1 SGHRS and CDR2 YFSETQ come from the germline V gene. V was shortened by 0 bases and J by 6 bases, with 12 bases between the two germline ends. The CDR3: CASSLGGLTSGELFF. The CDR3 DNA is TGCGCCAGCAGCTTGGGGGGGTTAACCTCCGGGGAGCTGTTTTTT. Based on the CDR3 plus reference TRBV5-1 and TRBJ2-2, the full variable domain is KAGVTQTPRYLIKTRGQQVTLSCSPISGHRSVSWYQQTPGQGLQFLFEYFSETQRNKGNFPGRFSGRQFSNSRSEMNVSTLELGDSALYLCASSLGGLTSGELFFGEGSRLTVL.

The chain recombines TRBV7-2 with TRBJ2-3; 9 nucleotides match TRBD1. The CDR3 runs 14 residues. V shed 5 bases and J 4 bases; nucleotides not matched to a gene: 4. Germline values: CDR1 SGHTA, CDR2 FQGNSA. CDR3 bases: TGTGCCAGCAGCCTGGACAGGGGTGCAGATACGCAGTATTTT. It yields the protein CASSLDRGADTQYF.

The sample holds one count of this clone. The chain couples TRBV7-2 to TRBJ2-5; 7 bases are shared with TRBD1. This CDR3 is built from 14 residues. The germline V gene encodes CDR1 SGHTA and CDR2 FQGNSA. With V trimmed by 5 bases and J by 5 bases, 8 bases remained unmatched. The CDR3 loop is CASSPTGWGETQYF. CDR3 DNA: TGTGCCAGCAGCCCGACAGGGTGGGGGGAGACCCAGTACTTC.

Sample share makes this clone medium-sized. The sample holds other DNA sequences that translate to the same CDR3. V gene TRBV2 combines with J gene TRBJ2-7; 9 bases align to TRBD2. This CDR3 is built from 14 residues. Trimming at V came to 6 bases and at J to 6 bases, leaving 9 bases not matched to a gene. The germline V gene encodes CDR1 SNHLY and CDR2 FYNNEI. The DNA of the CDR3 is TGTGCCAGCAGAGTAGCGGGAGCGACCTTCGAGCAGTACTTC. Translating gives CASRVAGATFEQYF.

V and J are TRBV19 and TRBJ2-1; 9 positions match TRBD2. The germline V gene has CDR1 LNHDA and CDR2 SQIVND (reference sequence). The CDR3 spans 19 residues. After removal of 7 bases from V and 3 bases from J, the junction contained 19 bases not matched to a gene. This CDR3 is CASKISGSSPPTVYNEQFF. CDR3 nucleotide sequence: TGTGCCAGTAAAATTAGCGGGAGTTCCCCCCCCACGGTCTACAATGAGCAGTTCTTC. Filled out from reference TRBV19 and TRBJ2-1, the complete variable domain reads DGGITQSPKYLFRKEGQNVTLSCEQNLNHDAMYWYRQDPGQGLRLIYYSQIVNDFQKGDIAEGYSVSREKKESFPLTVTSAQKNPTAFYLCASKISGSSPPTVYNEQFFGPGTRLTVL.

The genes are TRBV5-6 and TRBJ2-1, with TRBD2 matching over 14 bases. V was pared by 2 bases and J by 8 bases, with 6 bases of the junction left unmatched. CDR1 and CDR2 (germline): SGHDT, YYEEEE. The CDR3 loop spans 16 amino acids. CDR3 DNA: TGTGCCAGCAGCTTACGACTAGCGGGAGGGCCGGATGAGCAGTTCTTC. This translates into CASSLRLAGGPDEQFF.

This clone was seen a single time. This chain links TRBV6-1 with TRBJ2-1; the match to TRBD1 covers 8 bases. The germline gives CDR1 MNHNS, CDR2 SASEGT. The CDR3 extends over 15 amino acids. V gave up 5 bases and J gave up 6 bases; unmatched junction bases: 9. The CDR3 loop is CASSTLRGRFNEQFF. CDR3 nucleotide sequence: TGTGCCAGCAGTACACTCAGGGGGCGGTTCAATGAGCAGTTCTTC.

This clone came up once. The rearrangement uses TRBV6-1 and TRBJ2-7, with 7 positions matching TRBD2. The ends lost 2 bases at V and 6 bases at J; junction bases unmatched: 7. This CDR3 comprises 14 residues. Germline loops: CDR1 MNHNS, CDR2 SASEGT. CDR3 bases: TGTGCCAGCAGTGAAAAGGGAGGGGCAGGCGAGCAGTACTTC. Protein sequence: CASSEKGGAGEQYF.

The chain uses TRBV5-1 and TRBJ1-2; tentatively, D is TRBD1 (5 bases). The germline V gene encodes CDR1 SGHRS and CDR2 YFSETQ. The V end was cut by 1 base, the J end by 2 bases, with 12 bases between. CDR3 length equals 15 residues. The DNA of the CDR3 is TGCGCCAGCAGCTTGCAGGGTGTAGAGAACTATGGCTACACCTTC. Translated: CASSLQGVENYGYTF.

The CDR3 loop is CASSQSNEQFF. CDR3 nucleotide sequence: TGCGCCAGCAGCCAATCCAATGAGCAGTTCTTC. The V call is TRBV5-1, the J call TRBJ2-1, with unresolved D. The CDR3 sequence is 11 residues long. Germline CDR1 is SGHRS and CDR2 is YFSETQ. Trimming took 4 bases from V and 6 from J, leaving 5 bases between them.

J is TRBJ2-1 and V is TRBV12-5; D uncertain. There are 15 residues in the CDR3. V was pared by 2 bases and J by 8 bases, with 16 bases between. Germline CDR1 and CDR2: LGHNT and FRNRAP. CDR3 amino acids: CASGLSVRIRDEQFF. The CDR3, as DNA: TGTGCTAGTGGTTTGAGCGTAAGAATTCGAGATGAGCAGTTCTTC.

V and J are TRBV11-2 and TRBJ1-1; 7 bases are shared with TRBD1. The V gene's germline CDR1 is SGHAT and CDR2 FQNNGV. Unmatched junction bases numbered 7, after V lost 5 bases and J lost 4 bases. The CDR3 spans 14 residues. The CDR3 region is CASSPQGVSTEAFF. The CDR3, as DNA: TGTGCCAGCAGCCCCCAGGGGGTGAGCACTGAAGCTTTCTTT.

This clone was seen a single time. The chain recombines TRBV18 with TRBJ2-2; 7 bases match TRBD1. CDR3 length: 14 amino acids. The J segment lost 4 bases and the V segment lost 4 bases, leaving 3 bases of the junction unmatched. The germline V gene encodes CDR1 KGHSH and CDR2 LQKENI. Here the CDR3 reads CASSLSGGTGELFF. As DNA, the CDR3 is TGTGCCAGCTCACTTTCAGGGGGCACCGGGGAGCTGTTTTTT.

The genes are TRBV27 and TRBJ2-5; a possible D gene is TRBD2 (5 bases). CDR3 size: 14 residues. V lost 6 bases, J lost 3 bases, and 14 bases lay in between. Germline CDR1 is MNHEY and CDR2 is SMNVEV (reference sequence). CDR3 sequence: CASRNLGGKETQYF. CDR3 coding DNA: TGTGCCAGCAGAAACCTTGGAGGAAAAGAGACCCAGTACTTC.

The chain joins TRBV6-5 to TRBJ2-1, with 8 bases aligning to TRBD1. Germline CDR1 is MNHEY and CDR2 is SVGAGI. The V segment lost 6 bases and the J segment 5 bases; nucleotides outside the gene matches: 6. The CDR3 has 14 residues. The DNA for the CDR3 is TGTGCCAGCAGGAAGGGACAGGAAGACAATGAGCAGTTCTTC. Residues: CASRKGQEDNEQFF.

This CDR3 is CASSSRGNTEAFF. The CDR3 DNA sequence: TGTGCCAGCAGCTCTCGGGGAAACACTGAAGCTTTCTTT. V is TRBV11-2 and J is TRBJ1-1; D ambiguous. This CDR3 contains 13 residues. Germline CDR1 and CDR2: SGHAT and FQNNGV. Trimming pared 4 bases from V and 2 bases from J, leaving 8 bases between. Full variable domain (outside the CDR3, taken from reference TRBV11-2 and TRBJ1-1): EAGVAQSPRYKIIEKRQSVAFWCNPISGHATLYWYQQILGQGPKLLIQFQNNGVVDDSQLPKDRFSAERLKGVDSTLKIQPAKLEDSAVYLCASSSRGNTEAFFGQGTRLTVV.

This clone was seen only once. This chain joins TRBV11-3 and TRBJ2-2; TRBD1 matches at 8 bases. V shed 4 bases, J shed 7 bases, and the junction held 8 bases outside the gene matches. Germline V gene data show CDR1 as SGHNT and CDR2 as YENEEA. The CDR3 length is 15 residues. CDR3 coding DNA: TGTGCCAGCAGCTCAGACAGGGGAATTAGCGGGGAGCTGTTTTTT. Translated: CASSSDRGISGELFF.

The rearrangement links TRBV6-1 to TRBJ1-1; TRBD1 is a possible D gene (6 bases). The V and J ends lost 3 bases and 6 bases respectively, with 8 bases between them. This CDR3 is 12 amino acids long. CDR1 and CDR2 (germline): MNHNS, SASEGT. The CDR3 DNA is TGTGCCAGCAGTGATTACAGGGCTGAAGCTTTCTTT. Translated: CASSDYRAEAFF.

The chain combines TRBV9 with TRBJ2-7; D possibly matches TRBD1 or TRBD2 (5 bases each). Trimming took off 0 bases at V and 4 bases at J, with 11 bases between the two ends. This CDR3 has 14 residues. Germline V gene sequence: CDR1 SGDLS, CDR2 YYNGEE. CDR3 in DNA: TGTGCCAGCAGCGTAGCGTGGGACGTATACGAGCAGTACTTC. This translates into CASSVAWDVYEQYF.

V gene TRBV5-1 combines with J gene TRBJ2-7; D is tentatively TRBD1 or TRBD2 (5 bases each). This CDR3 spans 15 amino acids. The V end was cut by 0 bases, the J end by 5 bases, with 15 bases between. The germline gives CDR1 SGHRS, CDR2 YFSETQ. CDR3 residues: CASSLVGGSGNEQYF. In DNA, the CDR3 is TGCGCCAGCAGCTTGGTTGGGGGTTCGGGCAACGAGCAGTACTTC.

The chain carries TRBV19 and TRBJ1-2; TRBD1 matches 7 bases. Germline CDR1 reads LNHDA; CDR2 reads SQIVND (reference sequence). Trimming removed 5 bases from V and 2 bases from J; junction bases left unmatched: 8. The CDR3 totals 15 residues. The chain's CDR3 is CASSRMTGSNYGYTF. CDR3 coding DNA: TGTGCCAGTAGTCGAATGACAGGGAGCAACTATGGCTACACCTTC.

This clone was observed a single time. The CDR3 loop is CASSTGLAGASGELFF. The CDR3 DNA reads as TGTGCCAGCAGCACAGGACTAGCGGGAGCTAGCGGGGAGCTGTTTTTT. The V and J genes are TRBV11-2 and TRBJ2-2; 13 bases line up with TRBD2. V was pared by 5 bases and J by 7 bases, with 7 bases of the junction left unmatched. Germline CDR1 SGHAT, CDR2 FQNNGV. The CDR3 contains 16 residues.

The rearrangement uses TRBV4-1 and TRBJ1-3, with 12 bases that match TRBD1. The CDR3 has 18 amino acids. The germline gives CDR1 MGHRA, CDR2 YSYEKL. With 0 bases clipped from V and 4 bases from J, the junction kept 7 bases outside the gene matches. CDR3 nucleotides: TGCGCCAGCAGCCAAGATTATGGGGACAGGGGGCAAGGAAACACCATATATTTT. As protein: CASSQDYGDRGQGNTIYF.